Presented here are 24 T cell receptor beta chains from one specimen sequenced in a study of T cell responses to AZD1222 COVID-19 vaccine. The table came from immunoSEQ multiplex PCR; TCRdb's copy has only in-frame clones and leaves some out. The data show approximately 150,000 clones, with nearly 90% seen just once and roughly 5.4% held by the top ten. The sample was peripheral blood, taken 28 days after the second dose of the MenACWY control vaccine. The receptors derive from an adult who received the MenACWY meningococcal vaccine as a control.

This clone came up once. The V gene is TRBV7-2, the J gene TRBJ2-7, with D perhaps matching TRBD2 (5 bases). The V gene lost 1 base and the J gene lost 1 base, with 11 bases spanning the gap. Germline CDR1 reads SGHTA; CDR2 reads FQGNSA. This CDR3 is 15 amino acids long. The CDR3 here is CASSLGGSSSYEQYF. The CDR3 region has the DNA TGTGCCAGCAGCTTAGGTGGGAGTAGTTCCTACGAGCAGTACTTC.

CDR3 loop: CASSSTGMSYNEQFF. The CDR3 nucleotides read TGTGCCAGCAGCTCGACTGGGATGTCCTACAATGAGCAGTTCTTC. V usage is TRBV28 and J usage is TRBJ2-1; the D is unclear. The CDR3 totals 15 residues. V shed 6 bases and J shed 1 base, with 13 bases lying between them. CDR1 MDHEN and CDR2 SYDVKM come from the germline V gene.

CDR3 in amino acids: CASSLVLGQGSYSYEQYF. As DNA, the CDR3 is TGTGCCAGCAGCTTAGTCCTCGGACAGGGGTCATACTCCTACGAGCAGTACTTC. The genes are TRBV7-2 and TRBJ2-7; 9 bases agree with TRBD1. This CDR3 comprises 18 residues. Germline V gives CDR1 SGHTA, CDR2 FQGNSA. V was clipped by 1 base and J by 0 bases; unmatched bases: 10.

The chain carries TRBV14 and TRBJ2-3; no clear D gene. Germline CDR1 and CDR2: SGHDN and FVKESK. The V gene lost 7 bases and the J gene lost 2 bases, with 10 bases spanning the gap. The CDR3 has 13 amino acids. CDR3 nucleotides: TGTGCCAGCACCCGACACCTCACAGATACGCAGTATTTT. Translated, it gives CASTRHLTDTQYF.

This clone was counted a few times. The chain combines TRBV5-1 with TRBJ2-2; a weak D match, TRBD2 (5 bases). Trimming pared 6 bases from V and 1 base from J, leaving 13 bases between. The CDR3 totals 15 residues. Germline values: CDR1 SGHRS, CDR2 YFSETQ. Written as DNA, the CDR3 is TGCGCCAGCACCCAAGCAGCGGAGAACACCGGGGAGCTGTTTTTT. It is translated as CASTQAAENTGELFF.

The CDR3 coding sequence is TGTGCCAGCAGGGGAGGGTATACGCAGTATTTT. Its protein product is CASRGGYTQYF. V gene TRBV11-2 combines with J gene TRBJ2-3, with 7 bases identical to TRBD2. Germline V lookup: CDR1 SGHAT, CDR2 FQNNGV. The V and J ends lost 6 bases and 7 bases, in that order; junction bases with no gene match: 1. This CDR3 is built from 11 residues.

The rearrangement joins TRBV9 to TRBJ2-3; possible D gene TRBD2, 5 bases. V was shortened by 1 base and J by 2 bases, with 14 bases between the two germline ends. Germline CDR1 SGDLS, CDR2 YYNGEE. This CDR3 region has 16 residues. The CDR3 nucleotides are TGTGCCAGCAGCGTACTGGGCACCGGGAACACAGATACGCAGTATTTT. As protein: CASSVLGTGNTDTQYF.

This clone was seen just once. The chain links TRBV5-1 to TRBJ1-1; D remains ambiguous. The germline CDR1 and CDR2 sequences are SGHRS and YFSETQ. V was clipped by 5 bases and J by 7 bases, with 15 bases between them. The CDR3 consists of 13 residues. The DNA of the CDR3 is TGCGCCAGCAGGGATGGGCCGACCATTGAAGCTTTCTTT. This encodes CASRDGPTIEAFF.

CDR3: CASSLEGVPYEQYF. The CDR3 coding sequence is TGCGCCAGCAGCTTGGAAGGGGTTCCCTACGAGCAGTACTTC. The chain uses TRBV5-1 and TRBJ2-7; possible D gene TRBD1, 5 bases. Per the germline V gene, CDR1 is SGHRS and CDR2 is YFSETQ. Trimming left V 0 bases short and J 2 bases short, with 9 bases between. This CDR3 region has 14 residues.

This rearrangement joins TRBV5-1 to TRBJ2-2, with D uncertain. This CDR3 has 14 residues. V dropped 3 bases and J dropped 4 bases, with 10 bases sitting between them. CDR1 is SGHRS, CDR2 YFSETQ, per germline. CDR3 sequence (DNA): TGCGCCAGCAGCTCCCCCTCCGTCACCGGGGAGCTGTTTTTT. Protein sequence: CASSSPSVTGELFF.

CDR3 residues: CASSALVGGSGGFAFF. The CDR3 bases are TGTGCCAGCAGCGCCCTAGTTGGGGGGTCAGGCGGCTTCGCTTTCTTT. The rearrangement joins TRBV11-2 to TRBJ1-1; TRBD1 is a possible D gene (5 bases). The CDR3 contains 16 residues. Germline values: CDR1 SGHAT, CDR2 FQNNGV. V lost 5 bases to trimming and J lost 11 bases, with 27 bases between them. The full variable domain, with the rest looked up from reference TRBV11-2 and TRBJ1-1, is EAGVAQSPRYKIIEKRQSVAFWCNPISGHATLYWYQQILGQGPKLLIQFQNNGVVDDSQLPKDRFSAERLKGVDSTLKIQPAKLEDSAVYLCASSALVGGSGGFAFFGQGTRLTVV.

The rearrangement links TRBV19 to TRBJ2-7; D is tentatively TRBD1 or TRBD2 (5 bases each). V was shortened by 3 bases and J by 2 bases, with 14 bases between the two germline ends. The germline V gene encodes CDR1 LNHDA and CDR2 SQIVND (reference sequence). This CDR3 region has 15 residues. This CDR3 is CASSIIPGTTYEQYF. CDR3 nucleotides: TGTGCCAGTAGTATTATTCCCGGGACCACCTACGAGCAGTACTTC.

CDR3 sequence: CASRQTGRDEKLFF. CDR3 nucleotide sequence: TGTGCCAGCAGGCAGACAGGAAGAGATGAAAAACTGTTTTTT. The genes are TRBV6-5 and TRBJ1-4, with a possible D match to TRBD1 (6 bases). The ends were cut back, 6 bases at V and 6 bases at J, with 14 bases in the middle. Germline V lookup: CDR1 MNHEY, CDR2 SVGAGI. There are 14 residues in the CDR3.

The chain carries TRBV7-9 and TRBJ2-3; no definite D call. The CDR3 runs 12 residues. CDR1 and CDR2 (germline): SEHNR, FQNEAQ (reference sequence). The V gene lost 0 bases and the J gene lost 3 bases, with 1 base spanning the gap. This chain's CDR3 is CASSLATDTQYF. The CDR3, as DNA: TGTGCCAGCAGCTTAGCGACAGATACGCAGTATTTT.

The chain joins TRBV5-8 to TRBJ2-1, with unresolved D. CDR3 length equals 13 residues. Trimming pared 0 bases from V and 7 bases from J, leaving 8 bases between. The germline V gene has CDR1 SGHTS and CDR2 YDEGEE. DNA for the CDR3: TGTGCCAGCAGCTTGGAGGGTTGGAATGAGCAGTTCTTC. It is translated as CASSLEGWNEQFF. Complete variable domain (other parts from reference TRBV5-8 and TRBJ2-1): EAGVTQSPTHLIKTRGQQATLRCSPISGHTSVYWYQQALGLGLQFLLWYDEGEERNRGNFPPRFSGRQFPNYSSELNVNALELEDSALYLCASSLEGWNEQFFGPGTRLTVL.

The V and J genes are TRBV9 and TRBJ2-3; 7 positions match TRBD2. Germline V gene data show CDR1 as SGDLS and CDR2 as YYNGEE. J lost 0 bases, V lost 4 bases, and 8 bases had no gene match. This CDR3 is 16 amino acids long. CDR3 DNA sequence: TGTGCCAGCAGCCCCTCACTAGCGCAAAGCACAGATACGCAGTATTTT. Translation: CASSPSLAQSTDTQYF.

This sequence joins TRBV6-5 and TRBJ2-1; 7 bases are a match to TRBD1. V lost 6 bases to trimming and J lost 3 bases; unmatched junction nucleotides: 2. In germline, CDR1 is MNHEY, CDR2 SVGAGI. This CDR3 comprises 13 residues. The DNA of the CDR3 is TGTGCCAGCAGGGGACAGCTCTACAATGAGCAGTTCTTC. Amino acid sequence: CASRGQLYNEQFF.

This clone occurred once. The chain's CDR3 is CASSLRGAGEETQYF. The CDR3 nucleotides read TGTGCCAGCAGCTTAAGAGGAGCGGGAGAGGAGACCCAGTACTTC. The chain is built from TRBV7-2 and TRBJ2-5, with 8 nucleotides matching TRBD2. Germline loops: CDR1 SGHTA, CDR2 FQGNSA. Losses at the gene ends were 2 bases for V and 5 bases for J; bases not matched to a gene: 7. The CDR3 runs 15 residues.

The CDR3 spells CASSYEGNPSPKGYTF. The CDR3 coding sequence is TGTGCCAGCAGCTACGAGGGGAACCCCTCTCCGAAGGGCTACACCTTC. This chain connects TRBV11-3 to TRBJ1-2; D is possibly TRBD1 (5 bases). With 4 bases removed from V and 8 bases from J, the gap between germline ends came to 23 bases. The CDR3 is made up of 16 amino acids. Germline CDR1 is SGHNT and CDR2 is YENEEA.

V is TRBV5-5 and J is TRBJ2-4; D ambiguous. The V gene lost 0 bases and the J gene lost 16 bases, with 14 bases spanning the gap. The CDR3 is 12 amino acids. CDR1 is SGHKS and CDR2 is YYEKEE in the germline V gene (reference sequence). The CDR3 nucleotides are TGTGCCAGCAGCTTGGACGGACCCTTCGAATACTTC. Protein: CASSLDGPFEYF.

V gene TRBV29-1 combines with J gene TRBJ1-2; no clear D. Germline CDR1 SQVTM, CDR2 ANQGSEA. The CDR3 covers 11 residues. Trimming took off 6 bases at V and 4 bases at J, with 9 bases between the two ends. CDR3 in DNA: TGCAGCGTGATGGACGGCTATGGCTACACCTTC. It encodes CSVMDGYGYTF.

The chain recombines TRBV19 with TRBJ1-1; D uncertain. With 3 bases removed from V and 0 bases from J, the gap between germline ends came to 5 bases. Germline V lookup: CDR1 LNHDA, CDR2 SQIVND (reference sequence). CDR3 length: 13 amino acids. The CDR3 loop reads CASSITVNTEAFF. DNA for the CDR3: TGTGCCAGTAGTATCACGGTGAACACTGAAGCTTTCTTT. Full variable domain (rest looked up from reference TRBV19 and TRBJ1-1): DGGITQSPKYLFRKEGQNVTLSCEQNLNHDAMYWYRQDPGQGLRLIYYSQIVNDFQKGDIAEGYSVSREKKESFPLTVTSAQKNPTAFYLCASSITVNTEAFFGQGTRLTVV.

The chain is built from TRBV7-2 and TRBJ1-1, with 7 bases matching TRBD1. V shed 5 bases, J shed 1 base, and the junction held 4 bases outside the gene matches. The CDR3 contains 14 residues. Germline CDR1 is SGHTA and CDR2 is FQGNSA. CDR3: CASSPRDRNTEAFF. DNA for the CDR3: TGTGCCAGCAGCCCCCGGGACAGGAACACTGAAGCTTTCTTT.

This clone was observed a handful of times. The chain links TRBV7-3 to TRBJ1-2; the D is unclear. The V gene lost 5 bases and the J gene lost 2 bases, with 15 bases spanning the gap. The germline gives CDR1 SGHTA, CDR2 FQGTGA. CDR3 length: 15 residues. CDR3 DNA: TGTGCCAGCAGCCCAGGAGGGAACCCCAACTATGGCTACACCTTC. Its translation is CASSPGGNPNYGYTF.